This T cell receptor (beta chain) was recovered during a study of blood T cells in healthy people across ages (dated by TCRdb to between 2014 and 2017). In terms of the full investigation: In model experiments, roughly one uniquely barcoded TCR beta cDNA molecule per two T cells was captured by template switching. To track age-related changes in TCR beta repertoire diversity, the study relied on deep sequencing normalized with unique cDNA molecular identifiers. The donors were divided into four age groups: young (average around 16 years), middle-aged (approximately 39), aged (approximately 64) and long-lived (about 79). To avoid experimental bias, donors of different ages were randomly spread across the sequencing lanes. The study analyzed two additional independent replicas of 1 million unique cDNA reads from the same blood draw for two donors, one aged 18 to 30 and one aged 80 or older.

The protocol used for the library was 5' RACE. The sequencer listed for this sample is Illumina HiSeq 2500. The second PCR ran for about 7 to 11 cycles and used a J-beta primer mix along with a sample-barcoded 5' primer. A template-switch 5' adaptor carrying 12 random nucleotides introduced a unique molecular identifier onto each TCR beta cDNA molecule. Each sample yielded at least 2.5 million CDR3-containing paired-end reads. The Mint cDNA synthesis kit, primed by a TRBC-specific oligonucleotide, was used to synthesize first-strand cDNA from all RNA. After uracil-DNA glycosylase treatment, a first 18-cycle PCR used universal primers M1SS and BC2_uni_R on all cDNA. The authors' analysis ran thus. For normalization, 1 million high-quality reads were randomly selected from each sample, with every read carrying a distinct molecular identifier. Reads with shared molecular identifiers were discarded instead of being binned into consensus sequences. MiTCR, with a Q25 quality threshold and the strictest error-elimination algorithm, was used for CDR3 identification, clonotype clustering and error correction. A nonparametric unseen species model with Euler transformation was used to estimate a lower bound on total TCR beta diversity. TCRdb applied fastp at Q25 and MiXCR to the public reads, then kept only in-frame beta chains. Each entry is one CDR3 protein sequence, shown with its most common DNA and genes. V and J calls and clone size were set by TCRdb, not the authors. Present in this sample are some 670,000 distinct CDR3 sequences, roughly half of which were seen just once. The ten largest clones represent roughly 13% of the sample.

Broad study findings and their caveats: The long-lived group showed more naive CD4+ T cells, fewer expanded clones and increased TCR diversity than the aged group, suggesting age selection. Total diversity estimates from one million sequenced T cells were considered lower bounds and underestimates. Because profiling used bulk unsorted PBMCs, naive and antigen-experienced compartments could not be compared conclusively. Observed TCR beta diversity per million T cells fell roughly linearly with age, and a significant reduction was already apparent by age approximately 40. There was a strong correlation between observed TCR beta diversity and the percentage of naive T cells measured by flow cytometry. Donor CMV infection status was unknown, potentially confounding age-related changes in expanded clonotypes.

The junction shows trimming of 8 bases on V and 1 base on J, plus 11 bases between the germline ends. Measured from the cysteine to the phenylalanine, the CDR3 is 13 residues long. The entry retains the CDR3 DNA only, 39 bases that are in frame from base 1. Donors were 39 systemically healthy Caucasian individuals from Russia aged roughly 6 to 90 years. Roughly 11 milliliters of peripheral blood were drawn from each donor into EDTA-treated Vacutainer tubes. Ficoll-Paque density-gradient centrifugation was used to isolate PBMCs, with at least 6.5 million per sample. Total RNA was extracted from PBMCs with Trizol reagent, with at least 5 micrograms obtained per sample. For every donor, flow cytometry on a PBMC aliquot measured the percentage of naive CD45RAhigh/CD27high T cells. This clonotype was seen just once. It has no known antigen specificity. Base-call qualities are not available, and no considerably larger clone is one nucleotide away. A single read counts as weak evidence.

The chain is made from TRBV12-3 or TRBV12-4 and TRBJ1-1, with the D gene not confidently named. The specimen was blood. The receptor comes from a woman of 80 years or more in good health. CDR3 protein: CASSGPGNTEAFF. The DNA sequence is as follows: TGTGCCAGCTCTGGGCCGGGGAACACTGAAGCTTTCTTT.